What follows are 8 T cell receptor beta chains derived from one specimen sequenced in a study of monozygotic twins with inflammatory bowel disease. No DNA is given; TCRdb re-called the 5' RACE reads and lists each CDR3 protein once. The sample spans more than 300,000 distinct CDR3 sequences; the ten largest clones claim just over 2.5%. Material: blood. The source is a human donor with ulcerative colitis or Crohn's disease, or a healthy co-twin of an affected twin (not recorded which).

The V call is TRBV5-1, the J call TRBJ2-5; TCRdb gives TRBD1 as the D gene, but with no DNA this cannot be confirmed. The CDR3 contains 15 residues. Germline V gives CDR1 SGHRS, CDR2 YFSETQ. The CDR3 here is CASSYDQLGGETQYF.

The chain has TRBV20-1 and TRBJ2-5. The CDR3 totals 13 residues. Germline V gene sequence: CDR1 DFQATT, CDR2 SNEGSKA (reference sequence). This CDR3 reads CSARWQLQETQYF.

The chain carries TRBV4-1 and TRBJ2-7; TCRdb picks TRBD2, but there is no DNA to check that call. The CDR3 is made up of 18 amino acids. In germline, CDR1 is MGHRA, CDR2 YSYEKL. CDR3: CASSRGQYIENSRYEQYF.

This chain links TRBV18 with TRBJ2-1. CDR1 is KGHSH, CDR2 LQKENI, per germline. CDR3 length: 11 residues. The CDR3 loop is CASSPTNEQFF.

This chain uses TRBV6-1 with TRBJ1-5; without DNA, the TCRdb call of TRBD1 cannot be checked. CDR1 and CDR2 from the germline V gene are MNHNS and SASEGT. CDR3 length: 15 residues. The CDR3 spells CASRPQGAGNQPQHF.

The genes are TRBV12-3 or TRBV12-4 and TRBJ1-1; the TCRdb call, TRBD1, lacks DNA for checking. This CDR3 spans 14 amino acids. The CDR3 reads CASKTTGGGTEAFF.

The CDR3 loop reads CASSPRTSVNTGELFF. The chain recombines TRBV19 with TRBJ2-2; there is no DNA to check the TCRdb D call of TRBD2. The CDR3 length is 16 residues. Germline values: CDR1 LNHDA, CDR2 SQIVND (reference sequence).

CDR3 sequence: CSVLGQGNGELFF. V is TRBV29-1 and J is TRBJ2-2; with no DNA, the TCRdb D assignment of TRBD1 cannot be verified. Germline CDR1 SQVTM, CDR2 ANQGSEA. The CDR3 contains 13 residues.